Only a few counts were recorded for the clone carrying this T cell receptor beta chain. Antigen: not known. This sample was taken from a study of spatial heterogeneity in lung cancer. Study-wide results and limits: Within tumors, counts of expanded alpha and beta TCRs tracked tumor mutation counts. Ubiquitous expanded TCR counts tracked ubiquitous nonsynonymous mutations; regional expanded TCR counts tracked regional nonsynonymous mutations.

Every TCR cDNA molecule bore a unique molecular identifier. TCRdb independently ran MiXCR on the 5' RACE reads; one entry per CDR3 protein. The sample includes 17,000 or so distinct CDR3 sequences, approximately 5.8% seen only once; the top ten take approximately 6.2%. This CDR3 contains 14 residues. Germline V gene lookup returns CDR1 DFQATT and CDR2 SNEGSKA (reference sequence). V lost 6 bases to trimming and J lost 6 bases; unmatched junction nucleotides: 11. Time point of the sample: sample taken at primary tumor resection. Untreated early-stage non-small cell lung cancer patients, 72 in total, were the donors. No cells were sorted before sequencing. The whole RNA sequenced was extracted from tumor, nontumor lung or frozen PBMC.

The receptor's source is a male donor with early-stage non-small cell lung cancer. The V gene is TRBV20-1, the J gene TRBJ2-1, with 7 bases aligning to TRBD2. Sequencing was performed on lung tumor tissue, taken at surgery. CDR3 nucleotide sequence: TGCAGTGCCACAACAGGACTAGAAGTCAATGAGCAGTTCTTC. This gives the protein CSATTGLEVNEQFF.